The 8 T cell receptor beta chains below all came from one sample that was sequenced in a study of blood T cell repertoires in COVID-19. Profiling relied on immunoSEQ multiplex PCR, and the TCRdb table lists in-frame clones only, not all of them. The sample includes about 440,000 clones, 70% to 90% of them seen just once. The sequencing sample was made of PBMCs or T cells enriched from blood (not recorded which). These receptor sequences come from a woman under 30 with acute COVID-19.

The chain carries TRBV6-5 and TRBJ1-2; 8 bases agree with TRBD1. This CDR3 is built from 15 residues. The V segment lost 4 bases and the J segment 7 bases; nucleotides outside the gene matches: 11. CDR1 MNHEY and CDR2 SVGAGI come from the germline V gene. The CDR3: CASSFRQGLNGGYTF. In DNA, the CDR3 is TGTGCCAGCAGTTTCCGACAGGGGTTAAATGGTGGCTACACCTTC.

This clone was recorded a few times. This chain's CDR3 is CASSLVSGPGGGYTF. CDR3 in DNA: TGTGCCAGCAGCTTAGTATCCGGACCTGGAGGAGGCTACACCTTC. The gene calls are TRBV7-2 and TRBJ1-2; unclear D gene. The CDR3 has 15 residues. Looked up from germline, CDR1 is SGHTA and CDR2 is FQGNSA. Trimming cost V 1 base and J 8 bases, with 17 bases left between them.

Points on this clone: Other DNA sequences of this sample code for an identical CDR3. The chain combines TRBV19 with TRBJ2-1, with D tentatively TRBD1 (5 bases). Germline assignment: CDR1 LNHDA and CDR2 SQIVND (reference sequence). V was cut by 7 bases and J by 0 bases, with 7 bases left in between. CDR3 length: 13 residues. The CDR3 bases are TGTGCCAGTACTGACAGCTCCTACAATGAGCAGTTCTTC. Encoded protein: CASTDSSYNEQFF. Full variable domain (missing parts from reference TRBV19 and TRBJ2-1): DGGITQSPKYLFRKEGQNVTLSCEQNLNHDAMYWYRQDPGQGLRLIYYSQIVNDFQKGDIAEGYSVSREKKESFPLTVTSAQKNPTAFYLCASTDSSYNEQFFGPGTRLTVL.

The V and J genes are TRBV7-6 and TRBJ2-1, with 10 bases that match TRBD2. Germline loops: CDR1 SGHVS, CDR2 FNYEAQ. V was clipped by 5 bases and J by 8 bases; unmatched bases: 9. The CDR3 totals 15 residues. CDR3 region: CASSAAGGPFDEQFF. The CDR3, as DNA: TGTGCCAGCAGCGCAGCGGGAGGGCCTTTCGATGAGCAGTTCTTC.

The chain is built from TRBV6-5 and TRBJ1-4, with 7 bases aligning to TRBD1. The J segment lost 1 base and the V segment lost 6 bases, leaving 5 bases of the junction unmatched. This CDR3 spans 15 amino acids. Germline V gene data show CDR1 as MNHEY and CDR2 as SVGAGI. CDR3 nucleotides: TGTGCCAGCAGAACTGACAGGGTAACTAATGAAAAACTGTTTTTT. Translation gives CASRTDRVTNEKLFF.

V is TRBV5-5 and J is TRBJ1-2, with 9 bases lining up with TRBD1. CDR1 and CDR2 (germline): SGHKS, YYEKEE (reference sequence). The CDR3 loop spans 15 amino acids. Trimming took 0 bases from V and 5 from J; bases not matched to a gene: 5. CDR3 protein: CASSLAGTGKYGYTF. CDR3 DNA sequence: TGTGCCAGCAGCTTGGCCGGGACAGGGAAATATGGCTACACCTTC.

CDR3 in DNA: TGTGCCGTCGGTCAGGGGACAGACCCGGGGGAGACCCAGTACTTC. This sequence encodes CAVGQGTDPGETQYF. The V gene is TRBV7-6, the J gene TRBJ2-5; TRBD1 matches at 7 bases. The trim removed 11 bases at V and 5 bases at J, leaving 17 bases unmatched. Germline values: CDR1 SGHVS, CDR2 FNYEAQ. The CDR3 has 15 amino acids.

This clone was found once. The genes are TRBV29-1 and TRBJ2-7; 13 bases line up with TRBD2. This CDR3 comprises 13 residues. With V trimmed by 6 bases and J by 2 bases, 1 base remained unmatched. Germline CDR1 and CDR2: SQVTM and ANQGSEA. The chain's CDR3 is CSVTSGRAYEQYF. CDR3 bases: TGCAGCGTAACTAGCGGGAGGGCCTACGAGCAGTACTTC.